This T cell receptor (beta chain) derives from a study of human T cells and chemical hapten exposure. TCRdb called the RACE reads again in MiXCR, with one record for every CDR3 protein. The sample holds 150,000 to 200,000 distinct CDR3 sequences, just under 30% seen once. V lost 3 bases and J lost 5, with 10 bases in between. The CDR3 consists of 13 residues. Germline V lookup: CDR1 SNHLY, CDR2 FYNNEI. Time point in this sample: pre-sensitization, week 0. The treatment here: therapeutic diphenylcyclopropenone sensitization with weekly scalp DPC. The sequence came from a woman between 25 and 40 years old with alopecia areata. Some clones in this sample may be carry-over from other donors' samples. The V gene is TRBV2, the J gene TRBJ1-1; D is unclear. Sequencing used whole blood, obtained in connection with sensitization to the hapten diphenylcyclopropenone (DPC). CDR3 amino acids: CASSDRRKTEAFF. CDR3 coding DNA: TGTGCCAGCAGTGACAGACGGAAGACTGAAGCTTTCTTT.